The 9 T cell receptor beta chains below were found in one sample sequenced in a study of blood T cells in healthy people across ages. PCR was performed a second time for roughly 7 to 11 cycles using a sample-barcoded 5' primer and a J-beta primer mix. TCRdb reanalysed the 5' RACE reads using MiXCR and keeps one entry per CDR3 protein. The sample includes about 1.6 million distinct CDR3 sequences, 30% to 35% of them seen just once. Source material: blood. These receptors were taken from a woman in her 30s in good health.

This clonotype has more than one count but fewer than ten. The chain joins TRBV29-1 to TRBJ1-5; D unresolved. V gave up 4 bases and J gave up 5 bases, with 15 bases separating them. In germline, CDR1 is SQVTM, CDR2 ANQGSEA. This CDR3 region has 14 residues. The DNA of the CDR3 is TGCAGCGTTGCTGAGGGTGCCCTCGATCAGCCCCAGCATTTT. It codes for CSVAEGALDQPQHF.

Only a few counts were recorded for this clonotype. This CDR3 is CSVVSIRGGPQYF. Written as DNA, the CDR3 is TGCAGCGTTGTTAGTATCAGGGGTGGGCCGCAGTATTTT. This rearrangement joins TRBV29-1 to TRBJ2-3; D possibly corresponds to TRBD1 (6 bases). The CDR3 has 13 residues. The germline gives CDR1 SQVTM, CDR2 ANQGSEA. V shed 4 bases and J shed 10 bases, with 18 bases lying between them.

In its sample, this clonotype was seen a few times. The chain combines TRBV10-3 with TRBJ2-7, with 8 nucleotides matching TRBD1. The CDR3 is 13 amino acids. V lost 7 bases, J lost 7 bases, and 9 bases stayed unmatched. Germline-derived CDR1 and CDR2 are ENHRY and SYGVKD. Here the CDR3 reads CAINRGQVNEQYF. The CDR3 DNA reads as TGTGCCATCAATAGGGGACAGGTGAATGAGCAGTACTTC.

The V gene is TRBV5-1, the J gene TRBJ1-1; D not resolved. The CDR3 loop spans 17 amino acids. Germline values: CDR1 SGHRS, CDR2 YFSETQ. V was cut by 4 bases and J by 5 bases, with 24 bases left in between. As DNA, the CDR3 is TGCGCCAGCAGCCCTCCCCAACTTGGGCAGGAGGGAACTGAAGCTTTCTTT. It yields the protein CASSPPQLGQEGTEAFF.

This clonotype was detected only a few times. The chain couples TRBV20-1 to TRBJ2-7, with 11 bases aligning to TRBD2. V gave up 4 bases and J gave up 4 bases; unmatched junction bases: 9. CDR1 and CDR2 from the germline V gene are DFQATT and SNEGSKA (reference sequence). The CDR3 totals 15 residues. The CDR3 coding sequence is TGCAGTGCTACCTCCAGACTAGCGGGGAAATACGAGCAGTACTTC. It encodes CSATSRLAGKYEQYF.

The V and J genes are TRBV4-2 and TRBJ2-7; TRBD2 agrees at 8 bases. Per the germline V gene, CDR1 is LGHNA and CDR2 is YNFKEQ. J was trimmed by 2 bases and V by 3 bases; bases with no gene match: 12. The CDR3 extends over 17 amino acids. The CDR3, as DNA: TGTGCCAGCAGCCATCCGGCCGGGGGGGAGGCCCCCTACGAGCAGTACTTC. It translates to CASSHPAGGEAPYEQYF.

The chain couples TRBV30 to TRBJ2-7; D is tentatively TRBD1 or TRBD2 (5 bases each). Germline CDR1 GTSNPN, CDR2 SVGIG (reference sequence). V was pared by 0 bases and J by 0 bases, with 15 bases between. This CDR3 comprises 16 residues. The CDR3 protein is CAWSVRDGHSSYEQYF. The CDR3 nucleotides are TGTGCCTGGAGTGTACGGGACGGACACTCCTCCTACGAGCAGTACTTC. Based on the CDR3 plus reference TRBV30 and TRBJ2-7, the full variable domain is SQTIHQWPATLVQPVGSPLSLECTVEGTSNPNLYWYRQAAGRGLQLLFYSVGIGQISSEVPQNLSASRPQDRQFILSSKKLLLSDSGFYLCAWSVRDGHSSYEQYFGPGTRLTVT.

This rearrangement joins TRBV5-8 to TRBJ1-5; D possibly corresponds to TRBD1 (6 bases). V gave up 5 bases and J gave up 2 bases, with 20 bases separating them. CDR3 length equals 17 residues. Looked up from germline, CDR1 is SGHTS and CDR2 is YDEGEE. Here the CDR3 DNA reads TGTGCCAGCAGAAAACGGGAGGGGGTAAAGGGCAATCAGCCCCAGCATTTT. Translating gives CASRKREGVKGNQPQHF.

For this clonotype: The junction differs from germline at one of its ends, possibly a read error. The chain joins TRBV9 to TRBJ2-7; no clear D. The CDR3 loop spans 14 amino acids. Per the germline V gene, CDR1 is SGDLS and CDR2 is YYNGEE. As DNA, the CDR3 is TGTGCCGGCAGCGTAGAAGCAGAGAATTACGAGCAGTACTTC. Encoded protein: CAGSVEAENYEQYF.